These T cell receptor beta chains were read from a single sample in a study of T cells after posttransplantation cyclophosphamide. Sequenced by immunoSEQ multiplex PCR; TCRdb stores in-frame clones only, minus some. Captured here are about 30,000 clones, none seen once; the top ten comprise under 3%. The sample taken for sequencing was PBMCs. Receptor source: a woman aged 60-75 years in good health, CMV-negative, and a related stem cell transplant donor. CDR3s include the opening cysteine and the closing phenylalanine or tryptophan. A D gene is named only where the DNA matches it firmly. Rows may omit the clone size; those that give it use once, few, many or a size class.

D gene: TRBD2
J gene: TRBJ2-3
clone size: many
V gene: TRBV5-4
CDR3 length: 16
CDR3 protein: CASSLALAGATDTQYF
CDR3 DNA: TGTGCCAGCAGCTTGGCGCTAGCGGGGGCGACAGATACGCAGTATTTT

D gene: TRBD1
J gene: TRBJ2-3
clone size: .
V gene: TRBV27
CDR3 length: 15
CDR3 protein: CASSLGWQGAATQYF
CDR3 DNA: TGTGCCAGCAGTTTAGGATGGCAGGGGGCAGCTACGCAGTATTTT

D gene: TRBD2
J gene: TRBJ2-7
clone size: many
V gene: TRBV12-3/TRBV12-4
CDR3 length: 13
CDR3 protein: CASSYSGGLEQYF
CDR3 DNA: TGTGCCAGCAGTTATAGCGGGGGTCTCGAGCAGTACTTC

D gene: .
J gene: TRBJ1-1
clone size: many
V gene: TRBV19
CDR3 length: 15
CDR3 protein: CASKTAAGEGTEAFF
CDR3 DNA: TGTGCCAGTAAGACGGCGGCAGGAGAGGGGACTGAAGCTTTCTTT

D gene: TRBD1
J gene: TRBJ1-4
clone size: many
V gene: TRBV5-1
CDR3 length: 16
CDR3 protein: CASSRTGKLTNEKLFF
CDR3 DNA: TGCGCCAGCAGCAGGACAGGGAAGTTAACTAATGAAAAACTGTTTTTT

D gene: .
J gene: TRBJ1-1
clone size: many
V gene: TRBV19
CDR3 length: 14
CDR3 protein: CASSRQGQGTEAFF
CDR3 DNA: TGTGCCAGTAGTCGCCAGGGACAAGGGACTGAAGCTTTCTTT

D gene: TRBD2
J gene: TRBJ2-2
clone size: many
V gene: TRBV4-2
CDR3 length: 17
CDR3 protein: CASSQGTSGVGTGELFF
CDR3 DNA: TGTGCCAGCAGCCAAGGGACTAGCGGGGTGGGCACCGGGGAGCTGTTTTTT

D gene: .
J gene: TRBJ2-5
clone size: .
V gene: TRBV20-1
CDR3 length: 11
CDR3 protein: CSARNKETQYF
CDR3 DNA: TGCAGTGCTAGAAATAAAGAGACCCAGTACTTC

D gene: TRBD1
J gene: TRBJ2-2
clone size: many
V gene: TRBV5-8
CDR3 length: 17
CDR3 protein: CASSLTGQGRGTGELFF
CDR3 DNA: TGTGCCAGCAGCTTGACTGGACAGGGAAGGGGAACCGGGGAGCTGTTTTTT

D gene: TRBD1
J gene: TRBJ1-6
clone size: many
V gene: TRBV10-2
CDR3 length: 14
CDR3 protein: CASSGQGKNSPLHF
CDR3 DNA: TGCGCCAGTTCGGGACAGGGGAAAAATTCACCCCTCCACTTT

D gene: .
J gene: TRBJ2-3
clone size: .
V gene: TRBV7-3
CDR3 length: 15
CDR3 protein: CASSPQGIRTDTQYF
CDR3 DNA: TGTGCCAGCAGCCCGCAGGGGATACGCACAGATACGCAGTATTTT

D gene: .
J gene: TRBJ1-4
clone size: many
V gene: TRBV6-2/TRBV6-3
CDR3 length: 17
CDR3 protein: CASSHLGVGGANEKLFF
CDR3 DNA: TGTGCCAGCAGTCACCTCGGGGTCGGCGGGGCTAATGAAAAACTGTTTTTT

D gene: TRBD1
J gene: TRBJ2-7
clone size: .
V gene: TRBV18
CDR3 length: 15
CDR3 protein: CASSLGQGMAYEQYF
CDR3 DNA: TGTGCCAGCTCACTTGGACAGGGGATGGCCTACGAGCAGTACTTC

D gene: .
J gene: TRBJ2-7
clone size: many
V gene: TRBV7-2
CDR3 length: 15
CDR3 protein: CASSLLAGKAYEQYF
CDR3 DNA: TGTGCCAGCAGCTTACTGGCAGGGAAAGCCTACGAGCAGTACTTC

D gene: .
J gene: TRBJ1-3
clone size: many
V gene: TRBV18
CDR3 length: 15
CDR3 protein: CASSPSSGSSNTIYF
CDR3 DNA: TGTGCCAGCTCACCCTCGTCGGGTTCATCAAACACCATATATTTT

D gene: TRBD1
J gene: TRBJ1-3
clone size: many
V gene: TRBV5-4
CDR3 length: 15
CDR3 protein: CASSRTGAGGNTIYF
CDR3 DNA: TGTGCCAGCAGCCGCACAGGGGCCGGTGGAAACACCATATATTTT

D gene: .
J gene: TRBJ2-1
clone size: many
V gene: TRBV19
CDR3 length: 14
CDR3 protein: CASSVLRGGNEQFF
CDR3 DNA: TGTGCCAGTAGTGTGCTCAGGGGAGGGAATGAGCAGTTCTTC

D gene: .
J gene: TRBJ1-2
clone size: few
V gene: TRBV5-1
CDR3 length: 12
CDR3 protein: CASSFQGLGYTF
CDR3 DNA: TGCGCCAGCAGCTTTCAAGGTTTAGGCTACACCTTC

D gene: .
J gene: TRBJ1-1
clone size: many
V gene: TRBV28
CDR3 length: 12
CDR3 protein: CASSIPVTEAFF
CDR3 DNA: TGTGCCAGCAGCATTCCGGTCACTGAAGCTTTCTTT

D gene: TRBD2
J gene: TRBJ2-3
clone size: many
V gene: TRBV9
CDR3 length: 14
CDR3 protein: CASNSGGSTDTQYF
CDR3 DNA: TGTGCCAGCAACAGCGGGGGGAGCACAGATACGCAGTATTTT

D gene: .
J gene: TRBJ1-3
clone size: many
V gene: TRBV14
CDR3 length: 16
CDR3 protein: CASSPLRGFSGNTIYF
CDR3 DNA: TGTGCCAGCAGCCCCCTAAGGGGATTCTCTGGAAACACCATATATTTT

D gene: .
J gene: TRBJ1-1
clone size: few
V gene: TRBV6-1
CDR3 length: 14
CDR3 protein: CASSPGLQNTEAFF
CDR3 DNA: TGTGCCAGCAGTCCGGGACTCCAGAACACTGAAGCTTTCTTT

D gene: .
J gene: TRBJ2-4
clone size: few
V gene: TRBV30
CDR3 length: 13
CDR3 protein: CAWTPGAKNIQYF
CDR3 DNA: TGTGCCTGGACCCCAGGAGCCAAAAACATTCAGTACTTC

D gene: TRBD1
J gene: TRBJ2-5
clone size: many
V gene: TRBV28
CDR3 length: 14
CDR3 protein: CASRSGTAVGTQYF
CDR3 DNA: TGTGCCAGCAGGTCGGGGACAGCGGTTGGGACCCAGTACTTC

D gene: TRBD1
J gene: TRBJ1-3
clone size: many
V gene: TRBV19
CDR3 length: 15
CDR3 protein: CASSNRGPSGNTIYF
CDR3 DNA: TGTGCCAGTAGTAACAGGGGACCCTCTGGAAACACCATATATTTT

D gene: TRBD1
J gene: TRBJ1-3
clone size: .
V gene: TRBV29-1
CDR3 length: 13
CDR3 protein: CSVGWRQGEDIYF
CDR3 DNA: TGCAGCGTTGGATGGCGACAGGGTGAAGACATATATTTT

D gene: TRBD1
J gene: TRBJ1-2
clone size: few
V gene: TRBV30
CDR3 length: 12
CDR3 protein: CAWSPGQHGYTF
CDR3 DNA: TGTGCCTGGAGCCCGGGACAGCATGGCTACACCTTC

D gene: TRBD1
J gene: TRBJ2-2
clone size: .
V gene: TRBV30
CDR3 length: 13
CDR3 protein: CAWRISGGRELFF
CDR3 DNA: TGTGCCTGGAGGATATCAGGGGGCCGGGAGCTGTTTTTT

D gene: .
J gene: TRBJ2-1
clone size: many
V gene: TRBV19
CDR3 length: 16
CDR3 protein: CASSMNYREPYNEQFF
CDR3 DNA: TGTGCCAGTAGTATGAACTACAGGGAACCTTACAATGAGCAGTTCTTC

D gene: .
J gene: TRBJ2-5
clone size: many
V gene: TRBV19
CDR3 length: 14
CDR3 protein: CASSMRWAQETQYF
CDR3 DNA: TGTGCCAGTAGTATGCGCTGGGCCCAAGAGACCCAGTACTTC

D gene: .
J gene: TRBJ1-2
clone size: many
V gene: TRBV6-4
CDR3 length: 14
CDR3 protein: CASSLSGGTDGYTF
CDR3 DNA: TGTGCCAGCAGTCTCTCGGGGGGGACGGATGGCTACACCTTC

D gene: .
J gene: TRBJ2-7
clone size: many
V gene: TRBV27
CDR3 length: 12
CDR3 protein: CASSPGSYEQYF
CDR3 DNA: TGTGCCAGCAGCCCGGGCTCCTACGAGCAGTACTTC

D gene: .
J gene: TRBJ2-7
clone size: few
V gene: TRBV9
CDR3 length: 15
CDR3 protein: CASRQLFRRGAEQYF
CDR3 DNA: TGTGCCAGCAGGCAATTGTTTCGCCGGGGGGCCGAGCAGTACTTC

D gene: .
J gene: TRBJ1-5
clone size: many
V gene: TRBV2
CDR3 length: 14
CDR3 protein: CASSGGHSNQPQHF
CDR3 DNA: TGTGCCAGCAGTGGGGGACACTCCAATCAGCCCCAGCATTTT

D gene: TRBD1
J gene: TRBJ1-2
clone size: many
V gene: TRBV4-3
CDR3 length: 15
CDR3 protein: CASSQVAGGRNGYTF
CDR3 DNA: TGCGCCAGCAGCCAAGTGGCAGGGGGAAGGAACGGCTACACCTTC

D gene: TRBD1
J gene: TRBJ1-2
clone size: few
V gene: TRBV6-1
CDR3 length: 19
CDR3 protein: CASSESGSHRDRGSYGYTF
CDR3 DNA: TGTGCCAGCAGTGAATCAGGAAGTCATCGGGACAGGGGTAGCTATGGCTACACCTTC

D gene: TRBD2
J gene: TRBJ2-5
clone size: few
V gene: TRBV30
CDR3 length: 13
CDR3 protein: CAWNTGTRGTQYF
CDR3 DNA: TGTGCCTGGAACACCGGGACTAGAGGGACCCAGTACTTC

D gene: TRBD1
J gene: TRBJ1-1
clone size: many
V gene: TRBV5-4
CDR3 length: 15
CDR3 protein: CASSQTGGKNTEAFF
CDR3 DNA: TGTGCCAGCAGCCAAACAGGGGGCAAAAACACTGAAGCTTTCTTT

D gene: .
J gene: TRBJ1-2
clone size: few
V gene: TRBV6-5
CDR3 length: 15
CDR3 protein: CASSRSTGSGYGYTF
CDR3 DNA: TGTGCCAGCAGCCGGAGTACAGGGTCAGGCTATGGCTACACCTTC

D gene: TRBD2
J gene: TRBJ2-1
clone size: many
V gene: TRBV7-9
CDR3 length: 17
CDR3 protein: CASSPKYRLAVYNEQFF
CDR3 DNA: TGTGCCAGCAGCCCTAAATACCGACTAGCGGTCTACAATGAGCAGTTCTTC

D gene: TRBD2
J gene: TRBJ2-5
clone size: .
V gene: TRBV6-5
CDR3 length: 15
CDR3 protein: CASSRGGGGQETQYF
CDR3 DNA: TGTGCCAGCAGTAGGGGCGGGGGGGGGCAAGAGACCCAGTACTTC

D gene: .
J gene: TRBJ2-3
clone size: many
V gene: TRBV5-5
CDR3 length: 16
CDR3 protein: CASSPPLTGPTDTQYF
CDR3 DNA: TGTGCCAGCAGCCCCCCTCTCACAGGCCCCACAGATACGCAGTATTTT

D gene: TRBD2
J gene: TRBJ2-7
clone size: many
V gene: TRBV11-2
CDR3 length: 18
CDR3 protein: CASSPVARQRGATYEQYF
CDR3 DNA: TGTGCCAGCAGCCCAGTAGCCCGACAGCGGGGGGCCACCTACGAGCAGTACTTC

D gene: .
J gene: TRBJ2-6
clone size: many
V gene: TRBV4-3
CDR3 length: 16
CDR3 protein: CASSQGRVGGANVLTF
CDR3 DNA: TGCGCCAGCAGCCAAGGAAGGGTCGGCGGGGCCAACGTCCTGACTTTC

D gene: TRBD2
J gene: TRBJ2-3
clone size: few
V gene: TRBV5-6
CDR3 length: 16
CDR3 protein: CASSRPGGLSTDTQYF
CDR3 DNA: TGTGCCAGCAGCCGCCCGGGGGGGTTAAGCACAGATACGCAGTATTTT

D gene: .
J gene: TRBJ2-2
clone size: .
V gene: TRBV5-6
CDR3 length: 14
CDR3 protein: CASRFTANTGELFF
CDR3 DNA: TGTGCCAGCAGGTTTACAGCGAACACCGGGGAGCTGTTTTTT

D gene: TRBD2
J gene: TRBJ2-2
clone size: many
V gene: TRBV7-9
CDR3 length: 16
CDR3 protein: CASSLRLAGGTGELFF
CDR3 DNA: TGTGCCAGCAGCCTGAGACTAGCGGGGGGAACCGGGGAGCTGTTTTTT

D gene: .
J gene: TRBJ1-5
clone size: many
V gene: TRBV19
CDR3 length: 16
CDR3 protein: CASSTKGQISNQPQHF
CDR3 DNA: TGTGCCAGTAGTACAAAAGGACAGATTAGCAATCAGCCCCAGCATTTT